This section outlines one TCR beta chain sequence together with its context. Its antigen is currently unknown. J was trimmed by 3 bases and V by 4 bases; bases with no gene match: 7. CDR1 is LGHNA and CDR2 is YNFKEQ in the germline V gene. This CDR3 has 16 residues. This entry is derived from a study of cytomegalovirus exposure and HLA in healthy donors. Donors counted as nominally healthy when sampled, yet unrecorded immune exposures were likely. Use of 60 Vbeta and 13 Jbeta primers characterized the PCR. Original processing notes: An analysis performed later counted about 80 million unique TCR beta chains (roughly 11 million of them shared). The method was immunoSEQ multiplex PCR; TCRdb's version includes in-frame clones alone and lacks a portion of them. The DNA gave D and trimming, while V, J and clone size come from that table. The listing contains 30,000 to 35,000 clones. General study points: In vitro, three CMV-associated chains proved specific for CMV antigens. A later analysis found common viral pathogens apparently linked to several of the most significant clusters.

The receptor comes from a middle-aged woman in good health and CMV-seropositive. The V call is TRBV4-2, the J call TRBJ2-3, with 10 bases identical to TRBD2. The sequenced material came from PBMCs. The CDR3 protein is CASSPHSGRLTDTQYF. CDR3 DNA: TGTGCCAGCAGCCCCCATAGCGGGAGGTTGACAGATACGCAGTATTTT.